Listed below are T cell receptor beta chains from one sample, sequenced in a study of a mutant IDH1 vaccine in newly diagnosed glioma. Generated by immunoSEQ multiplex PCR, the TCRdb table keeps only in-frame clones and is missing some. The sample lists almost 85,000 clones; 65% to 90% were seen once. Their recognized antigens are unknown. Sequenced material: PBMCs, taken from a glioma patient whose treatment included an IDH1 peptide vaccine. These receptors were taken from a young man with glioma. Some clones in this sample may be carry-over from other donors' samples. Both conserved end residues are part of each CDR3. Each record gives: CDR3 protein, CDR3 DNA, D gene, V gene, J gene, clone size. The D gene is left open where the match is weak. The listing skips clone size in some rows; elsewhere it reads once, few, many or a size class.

CDR3 protein: CAIRIYRDLDYGYTF; CDR3 DNA: TGTGCCATCAGGATATACCGGGACTTAGACTATGGCTACACCTTC; D gene: NA; V gene: TRBV10-3; J gene: TRBJ1-2; clone size: once
CDR3 protein: CASSPIPSPETQYF; CDR3 DNA: TGTGCCAGCTCACCCATACCCTCCCCAGAGACCCAGTACTTC; D gene: NA; V gene: TRBV18; J gene: TRBJ2-5; clone size: NA
CDR3 protein: CASSEGVWDYSYEQYF; CDR3 DNA: TGTGCCAGCAGTGAAGGGGTGTGGGACTATTCCTACGAGCAGTACTTC; D gene: TRBD2; V gene: TRBV6-1; J gene: TRBJ2-7; clone size: NA
CDR3 protein: CASSLAGANEKLFF; CDR3 DNA: TGTGCCAGCAGCTTAGCTGGAGCTAATGAAAAACTGTTTTTT; D gene: NA; V gene: TRBV7-9; J gene: TRBJ1-4; clone size: few
CDR3 protein: CASSLGAGGHYKETQYF; CDR3 DNA: TGCGCCAGCAGCTTGGGTGCGGGGGGGCATTACAAGGAGACCCAGTACTTC; D gene: TRBD2; V gene: TRBV5-1; J gene: TRBJ2-5; clone size: NA
CDR3 protein: CASSPGTGKTSGSSEQYF; CDR3 DNA: TGCGCCAGCAGCCCGGGGACAGGGAAAACTAGCGGGAGCAGCGAGCAGTACTTC; D gene: TRBD2; V gene: TRBV5-1; J gene: TRBJ2-7; clone size: once
CDR3 protein: CASSLSDRMNTEAFF; CDR3 DNA: TGTGCCAGCAGTTTATCTGACAGGATGAACACTGAAGCTTTCTTT; D gene: NA; V gene: TRBV27; J gene: TRBJ1-1; clone size: NA
CDR3 protein: CASSPGQGDNSPLHF; CDR3 DNA: TGTGCCAGCAGTCCCGGACAGGGGGACAATTCACCCCTCCACTTT; D gene: TRBD1; V gene: TRBV7-9; J gene: TRBJ1-6; clone size: NA
CDR3 protein: CASSLGGRGYEQYF; CDR3 DNA: TGTGCCAGCAGCTTAGGGGGCAGGGGCTACGAGCAGTACTTC; D gene: NA; V gene: TRBV7-2; J gene: TRBJ2-7; clone size: NA
CDR3 protein: CATSRELSGSGNTIYF; CDR3 DNA: TGTGCCACCAGCAGAGAGCTCAGTGGCTCTGGAAACACCATATATTTT; D gene: NA; V gene: TRBV15; J gene: TRBJ1-3; clone size: NA
CDR3 protein: CAWSATAGTGYTF; CDR3 DNA: TGTGCCTGGAGTGCGACAGCGGGGACCGGCTACACCTTC; D gene: NA; V gene: TRBV30; J gene: TRBJ1-2; clone size: NA
CDR3 protein: CASSLAAGAGELFF; CDR3 DNA: TGTGCCAGCAGCTTAGCAGCAGGGGCCGGGGAGCTGTTTTTT; D gene: NA; V gene: TRBV11-2; J gene: TRBJ2-2; clone size: NA
CDR3 protein: CASSGRDNPLEQYF; CDR3 DNA: TGTGCCAGCAGCGGCCGAGACAATCCCCTCGAGCAGTACTTC; D gene: NA; V gene: TRBV9; J gene: TRBJ2-7; clone size: NA
CDR3 protein: CAASRESKETQYF; CDR3 DNA: TGTGCCGCGAGCAGGGAAAGCAAAGAGACCCAGTACTTC; D gene: NA; V gene: TRBV28; J gene: TRBJ2-5; clone size: NA
CDR3 protein: CASSRQGRTGELFF; CDR3 DNA: TGTGCCAGCAGTAGACAGGGGAGGACCGGGGAGCTGTTTTTT; D gene: TRBD1; V gene: TRBV6-5; J gene: TRBJ2-2; clone size: NA
CDR3 protein: CASRADRQGGTDTQYF; CDR3 DNA: TGTGCCAGCAGAGCGGACAGACAGGGTGGAACAGATACGCAGTATTTT; D gene: TRBD1; V gene: TRBV25-1; J gene: TRBJ2-3; clone size: NA
CDR3 protein: CASSPSGTYNEQFF; CDR3 DNA: TGTGCCAGCAGTCCTAGCGGGACCTACAATGAGCAGTTCTTC; D gene: TRBD2; V gene: TRBV2; J gene: TRBJ2-1; clone size: NA
CDR3 protein: CASSPRDSPKADEQYF; CDR3 DNA: TGTGCCAGCAGCCCGAGGGACAGCCCTAAGGCGGATGAGCAGTACTTC; D gene: TRBD1; V gene: TRBV9; J gene: TRBJ2-7; clone size: NA
CDR3 protein: CSVQVKGRGAKNIQYF; CDR3 DNA: TGCAGCGTTCAGGTGAAAGGACGAGGAGCCAAAAACATTCAGTACTTC; D gene: NA; V gene: TRBV29-1; J gene: TRBJ2-4; clone size: NA
CDR3 protein: CASSPLGGNYEQYF; CDR3 DNA: TGTGCCAGCAGCCCGCTGGGAGGGAACTACGAGCAGTACTTC; D gene: TRBD2; V gene: TRBV7-2; J gene: TRBJ2-7; clone size: once
CDR3 protein: CASSFNSRSGELFF; CDR3 DNA: TGTGCCAGCAGCTTCAATAGCAGGTCCGGGGAGCTGTTTTTT; D gene: NA; V gene: TRBV7-2; J gene: TRBJ2-2; clone size: NA
CDR3 protein: CASSLNRDQPQHF; CDR3 DNA: TGTGCCAGCAGCTTAAACAGGGATCAGCCCCAGCATTTT; D gene: NA; V gene: TRBV7-6; J gene: TRBJ1-5; clone size: NA
CDR3 protein: CASSFDSYNGYTF; CDR3 DNA: TGTGCCAGCAGTTTCGACAGCTATAATGGCTACACCTTC; D gene: NA; V gene: TRBV7-2; J gene: TRBJ1-2; clone size: NA
CDR3 protein: CASSKTLAGGPPATDTQYF; CDR3 DNA: TGTGCCAGCAGCAAGACACTAGCGGGGGGCCCCCCGGCAACAGATACGCAGTATTTT; D gene: TRBD2; V gene: TRBV7-9; J gene: TRBJ2-3; clone size: once
CDR3 protein: CASSPNLRVGTEAFF; CDR3 DNA: TGTGCCAGCAGCCCAAACCTGCGGGTTGGGACTGAAGCTTTCTTT; D gene: NA; V gene: TRBV11-2; J gene: TRBJ1-1; clone size: NA
CDR3 protein: CASTLASSYGYTF; CDR3 DNA: TGTGCCAGCACCCTGGCGAGCAGCTATGGCTACACCTTC; D gene: NA; V gene: TRBV5-5; J gene: TRBJ1-2; clone size: once
CDR3 protein: CASSLGRGGQPQHF; CDR3 DNA: TGTGCCAGCAGCTTAGGCAGGGGAGGACAGCCCCAGCATTTT; D gene: NA; V gene: TRBV7-8; J gene: TRBJ1-5; clone size: NA
CDR3 protein: CASSTLLAGVFNEQFF; CDR3 DNA: TGTGCCAGTAGTACCTTACTAGCGGGAGTGTTCAATGAGCAGTTCTTC; D gene: TRBD2; V gene: TRBV19; J gene: TRBJ2-1; clone size: NA
CDR3 protein: CASSLLAGGNTGELFF; CDR3 DNA: TGTGCCAGCAGTTTACTAGCGGGAGGGAACACCGGGGAGCTGTTTTTT; D gene: TRBD2; V gene: TRBV28; J gene: TRBJ2-2; clone size: NA
CDR3 protein: CASSLVPSAGYNEQFF; CDR3 DNA: TGTGCCAGCAGCTTAGTCCCCAGCGCGGGGTACAATGAGCAGTTCTTC; D gene: NA; V gene: TRBV11-2; J gene: TRBJ2-1; clone size: once
CDR3 protein: CASSELGGGNSPLHF; CDR3 DNA: TGTGCCAGCAGTGAATTAGGCGGAGGAAATTCACCCCTCCACTTT; D gene: NA; V gene: TRBV25-1; J gene: TRBJ1-6; clone size: NA
CDR3 protein: CASSTSRLRGGPTYEQYF; CDR3 DNA: TGTGCCAGCAGCACCTCCCGTCTACGGGGAGGGCCTACCTACGAGCAGTACTTC; D gene: TRBD2; V gene: TRBV13; J gene: TRBJ2-7; clone size: NA
CDR3 protein: CASSQSGISGNTIYF; CDR3 DNA: TGCGCCAGCAGCCAATCAGGGATATCTGGAAACACCATATATTTT; D gene: NA; V gene: TRBV4-3; J gene: TRBJ1-3; clone size: NA
CDR3 protein: CASRLSPNQPQHF; CDR3 DNA: TGTGCCAGCAGACTCAGCCCTAATCAGCCCCAGCATTTT; D gene: NA; V gene: TRBV27; J gene: TRBJ1-5; clone size: NA
CDR3 protein: CASGWSTDTQYF; CDR3 DNA: TGTGCCAGCGGGTGGAGCACAGATACGCAGTATTTT; D gene: NA; V gene: TRBV28; J gene: TRBJ2-3; clone size: NA
CDR3 protein: CASSLRALAGILQETQYF; CDR3 DNA: TGTGCCAGCAGCTTAAGAGCACTAGCGGGGATCCTACAAGAGACCCAGTACTTC; D gene: TRBD2; V gene: TRBV7-2; J gene: TRBJ2-5; clone size: NA
CDR3 protein: CASRNRPEAGELFF; CDR3 DNA: TGTGCCAGTAGAAACCGGCCCGAGGCCGGGGAGCTGTTTTTT; D gene: NA; V gene: TRBV19; J gene: TRBJ2-2; clone size: once
CDR3 protein: CAGRRAFSSYEQYF; CDR3 DNA: TGTGCCGGACGTCGGGCCTTCAGCTCCTACGAGCAGTACTTC; D gene: NA; V gene: TRBV10-3; J gene: TRBJ2-7; clone size: NA
CDR3 protein: CASSRGGGREETQYF; CDR3 DNA: TGTGCCAGCAGTCGAGGGGGGGGCAGGGAGGAGACCCAGTACTTC; D gene: NA; V gene: TRBV6-1; J gene: TRBJ2-5; clone size: NA
CDR3 protein: CASSIGLAAGELFF; CDR3 DNA: TGTGCCAGTAGTATAGGTCTAGCGGCCGGGGAGCTGTTTTTT; D gene: TRBD2; V gene: TRBV19; J gene: TRBJ2-2; clone size: NA
CDR3 protein: CASSLAGTGNTF; CDR3 DNA: TGTGCCAGCAGCTTGGCCGGGACAGGTAACACCTTC; D gene: TRBD1; V gene: TRBV5-4; J gene: TRBJ1-2; clone size: NA
CDR3 protein: CASTSGGGWEPQHF; CDR3 DNA: TGTGCCAGCACCTCTGGCGGGGGGTGGGAGCCCCAGCATTTT; D gene: NA; V gene: TRBV28; J gene: TRBJ1-5; clone size: NA
CDR3 protein: CASSLGRNTEAFF; CDR3 DNA: TGCGCCAGCAGTTTGGGGAGGAACACTGAAGCTTTCTTT; D gene: NA; V gene: TRBV5-1; J gene: TRBJ1-1; clone size: NA
CDR3 protein: CASSLLGLAGFYNEQFF; CDR3 DNA: TGCGCCAGCAGCTTGCTGGGACTAGCGGGATTCTACAATGAGCAGTTCTTC; D gene: TRBD2; V gene: TRBV5-1; J gene: TRBJ2-1; clone size: NA
CDR3 protein: CASMRAELNTEAFF; CDR3 DNA: TGTGCCAGCATGAGGGCGGAATTGAACACTGAAGCTTTCTTT; D gene: NA; V gene: TRBV28; J gene: TRBJ1-1; clone size: NA
CDR3 protein: CAWTDTSGGIYTQYF; CDR3 DNA: TGTGCCTGGACCGATACTAGCGGGGGGATATATACGCAGTATTTT; D gene: TRBD2; V gene: TRBV30; J gene: TRBJ2-3; clone size: NA
CDR3 protein: CASSYGQTGTQYF; CDR3 DNA: TGTGCCAGCAGTTACGGACAGACCGGGACCCAGTACTTC; D gene: NA; V gene: TRBV6-5; J gene: TRBJ2-5; clone size: NA
CDR3 protein: CASSSEANYGYTF; CDR3 DNA: TGTGCCAGCAGTTCTGAGGCTAACTATGGCTACACCTTC; D gene: NA; V gene: TRBV27; J gene: TRBJ1-2; clone size: NA
CDR3 protein: CASSQVYEQFF; CDR3 DNA: TGTGCCAGCAGCCAAGTCTATGAGCAGTTCTTC; D gene: NA; V gene: TRBV14; J gene: TRBJ2-1; clone size: NA